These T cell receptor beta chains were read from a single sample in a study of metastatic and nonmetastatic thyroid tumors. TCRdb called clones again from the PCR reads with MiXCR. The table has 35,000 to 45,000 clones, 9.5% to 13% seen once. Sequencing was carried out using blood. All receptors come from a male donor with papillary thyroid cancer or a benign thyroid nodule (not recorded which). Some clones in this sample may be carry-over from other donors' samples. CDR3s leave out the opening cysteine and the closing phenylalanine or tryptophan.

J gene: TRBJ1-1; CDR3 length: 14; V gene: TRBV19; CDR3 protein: ASSAHLGGGETEAF
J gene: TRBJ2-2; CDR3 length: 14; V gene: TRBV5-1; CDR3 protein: ASSSKIDTNTGELF
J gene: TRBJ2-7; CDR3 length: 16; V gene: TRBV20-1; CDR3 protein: SAPDRTSSSGDFYEQY
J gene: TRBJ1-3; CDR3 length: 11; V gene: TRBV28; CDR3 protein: ASPKTGGNTIY
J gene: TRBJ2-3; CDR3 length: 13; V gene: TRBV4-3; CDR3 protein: ASSQDRLGPDTQY
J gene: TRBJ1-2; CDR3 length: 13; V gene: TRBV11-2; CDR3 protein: ASSRGRQVFYGYT
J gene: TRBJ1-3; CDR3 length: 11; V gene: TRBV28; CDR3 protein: ASSQGSGNTIY
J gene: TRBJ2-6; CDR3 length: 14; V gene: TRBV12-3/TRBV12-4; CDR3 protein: ASSLDRTSGANVLT
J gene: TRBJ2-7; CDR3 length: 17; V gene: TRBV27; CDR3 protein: ASSLLPPQTGRNSYEQY
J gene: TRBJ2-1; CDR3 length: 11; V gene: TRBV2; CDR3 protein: ASQVSPYNEQF
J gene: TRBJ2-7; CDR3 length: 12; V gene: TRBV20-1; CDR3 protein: SASLPQGTGEQY
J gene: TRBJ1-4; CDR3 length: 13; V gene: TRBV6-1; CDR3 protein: ASSGIREDLEKLF
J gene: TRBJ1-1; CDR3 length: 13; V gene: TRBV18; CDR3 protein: ASSPQGQGHTEAF
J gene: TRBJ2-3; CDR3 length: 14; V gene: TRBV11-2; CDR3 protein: ASSLSPALSTDTQY
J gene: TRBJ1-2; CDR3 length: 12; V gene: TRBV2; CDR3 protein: ASSEERSYYGYT
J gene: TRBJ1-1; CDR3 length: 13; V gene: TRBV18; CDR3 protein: ASSPPSSSLTEAF
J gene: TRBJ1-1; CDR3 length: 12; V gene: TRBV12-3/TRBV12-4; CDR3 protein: ASSPGTLVEEAF
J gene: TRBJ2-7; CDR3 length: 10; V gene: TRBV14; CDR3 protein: ASSLGSYEQY
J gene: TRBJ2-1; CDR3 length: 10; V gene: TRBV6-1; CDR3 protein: AAVGAGNEQF
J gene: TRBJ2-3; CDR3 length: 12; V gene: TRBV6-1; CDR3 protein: ASSEGAGTDTQY
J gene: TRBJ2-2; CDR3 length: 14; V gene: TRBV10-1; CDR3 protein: ASSIGLAGGTGELF
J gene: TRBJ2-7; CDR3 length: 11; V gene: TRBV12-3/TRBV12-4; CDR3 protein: ASSLRQNYEQY
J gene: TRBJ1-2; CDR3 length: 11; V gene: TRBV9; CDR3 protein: ASSPWRRDGYT
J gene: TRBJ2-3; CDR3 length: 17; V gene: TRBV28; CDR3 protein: ASSSLGTSGRADTDTQY
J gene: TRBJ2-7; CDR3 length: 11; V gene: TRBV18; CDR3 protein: ASSPTSSYEQY
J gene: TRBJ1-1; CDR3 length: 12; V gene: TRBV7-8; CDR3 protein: ASSLIRVNTEAF
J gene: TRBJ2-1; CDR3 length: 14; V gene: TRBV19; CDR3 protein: ASSMNGRGYYNEQF
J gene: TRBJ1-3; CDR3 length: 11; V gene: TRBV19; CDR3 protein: ATHRGPGNTIY
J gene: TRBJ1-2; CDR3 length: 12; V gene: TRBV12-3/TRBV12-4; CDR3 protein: ASSLDLSPFGYT
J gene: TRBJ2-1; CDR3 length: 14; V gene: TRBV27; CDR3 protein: ASSSPSRDRVNEQF